This T cell receptor beta chain was retrieved from a study of T-cell memory formation after mild COVID-19. Study-level background: The study found TCR clusters largely donor specific.

TCRdb re-analysed the 5' RACE reads in MiXCR, keeping a single row per CDR3 protein. The data hold hundreds of thousands of distinct CDR3 sequences, with roughly a quarter observed a single time. V lost 4 bases, J lost 4 bases, and 22 bases lay in between. This CDR3 region has 17 residues. The V gene's germline CDR1 is LGHDT and CDR2 YNNKEL (reference sequence). This clonotype was observed a handful of times. The origin of this receptor is an adult woman who had mild COVID-19 (a few samples of this study predate the infection). Cell type and time point are not known. V gene TRBV3-1 combines with J gene TRBJ1-1; no definite D call. The sample consisted of PBMCs or a T cell subset sorted from them (not recorded which). The CDR3 DNA reads as TGTGCCAGCAGCCCCCCCTGGAGGGCAGGCGGAGGCACTGAAGCTTTCTTT. Protein sequence: CASSPPWRAGGGTEAFF.